This TCR beta chain was sequenced during a study of blood T cell repertoires in COVID-19. Study-wide background: The United States, Italy and Spain provided the acute and convalescent COVID-19 samples.

This CDR3 is built from 16 residues. In terms of age and location, participants ranged from roughly 18 to 89 years and lived in fewer than 30 US areas. Original methodology: From reference gene primer amplification, estimates of nucleated cell counts were derived. Produced via immunoSEQ multiplex PCR; TCRdb's table is partial and in-frame only. V and J calls and clone size come straight from that table; D and trimming were deduced from the DNA. The sample lists 230,000 or so clones, around 88% occurring once. The specimen was PBMCs or T cells enriched from blood (not recorded which). The clonotype was recovered from a woman aged 35 to 49 with acute COVID-19. The chain is built from TRBV21-1 and TRBJ2-5; the table's D call, TRBD1, has no DNA check behind it. TRBV21-1 is described as a pseudogene. The CDR3: CASSKGGRGAQETQYF. DNA for the CDR3: TGTGCCAGCAGCAAAGGCGGCAGGGGGGCCCAAGAGACCCAGTACTTC.